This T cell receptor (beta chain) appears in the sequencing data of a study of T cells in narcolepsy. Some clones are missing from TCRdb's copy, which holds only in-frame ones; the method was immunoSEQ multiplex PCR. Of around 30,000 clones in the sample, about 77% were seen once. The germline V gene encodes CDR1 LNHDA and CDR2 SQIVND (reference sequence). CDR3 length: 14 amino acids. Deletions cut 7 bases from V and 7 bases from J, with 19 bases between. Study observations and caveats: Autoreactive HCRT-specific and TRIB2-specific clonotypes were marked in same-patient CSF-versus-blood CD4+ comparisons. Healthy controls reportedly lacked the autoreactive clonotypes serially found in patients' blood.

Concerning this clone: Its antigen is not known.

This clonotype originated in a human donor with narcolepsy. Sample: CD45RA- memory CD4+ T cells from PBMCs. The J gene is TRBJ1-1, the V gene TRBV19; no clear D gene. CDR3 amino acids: CASTLRPGSNEAFF. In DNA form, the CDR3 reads TGTGCCAGTACCTTAAGACCAGGCAGTAATGAAGCTTTCTTT.